In this sample, the clone carrying this T cell receptor beta chain turned up a few times. Its antigen is as yet unknown. Primers used in a second PCR of about 7 to 11 cycles were a sample-barcoded 5' primer and a J-beta primer mix. TCRdb re-called the 5' RACE reads with MiXCR, one entry per CDR3 protein. This repertoire shows hundreds of thousands of distinct CDR3 sequences, 49% found once; its top ten account for 30% to 40%. These data belong to a study of blood T cells in healthy people across ages. Study findings and constraints: Bulk PBMC profiling left naive and antigen-experienced comparisons inconclusive.

Germline loops: CDR1 SGHDT, CDR2 YYEEEE. There are 13 residues in the CDR3. The V and J ends lost 2 bases and 7 bases respectively, with 12 bases between them. Sequencing used blood. J is TRBJ1-1 and V is TRBV5-6; possibly TRBD1 for D (6 bases). The receptor was isolated from a woman in her sixties in good health. Here the CDR3 reads CASSFNRDNEAFF. CDR3 sequence (DNA): TGTGCCAGCAGCTTCAACAGGGATAATGAAGCTTTCTTT.